The T cell receptor (beta chain) under discussion was sequenced for a study of regulatory T cells in long-lasting Graves disease. Time point: newly diagnosed GD, antithyroid drugs for less than 3 months. The TCR library used RNA extracted from PBMCs. The diagnosis of Graves' disease used American Thyroid Association guidelines. This clonotype was recorded a few times. CDR3-region Arm-PCR and iRepertoire HTBI primers produced the TCR beta libraries. Using its own MiXCR run on the multiplex PCR reads, TCRdb lists one record per CDR3 protein. In the table there are 400,000 to 500,000 distinct CDR3 sequences, around 15% of which are singletons. These data are also associated with another study on T cells in Graves' hyperthyroidism and ophthalmopathy. That study adds: TCR CDR3 underwent first-round RT-PCR with the HTBI primer set. Appearing also in blood were most of the thyroid clonotypes expanded above 0.001.

Specimen: peripheral blood mononuclear cells (PBMCs), collected at new diagnosis, from a patient treated with antithyroid drugs. This TCR was sampled from a woman aged 45-60 years with Graves disease.

CDR3 loop: CSARDISVYEQYF. As DNA, the CDR3 is TGCAGTGCTAGGGACATATCGGTCTACGAGCAGTACTTC. This sequence joins TRBV20-1 and TRBJ2-7; D perhaps matches TRBD1 (5 bases). V shed 3 bases and J shed 3 bases, with 12 bases lying between them. Germline-derived CDR1 and CDR2 are DFQATT and SNEGSKA (reference sequence). This CDR3 comprises 13 residues.